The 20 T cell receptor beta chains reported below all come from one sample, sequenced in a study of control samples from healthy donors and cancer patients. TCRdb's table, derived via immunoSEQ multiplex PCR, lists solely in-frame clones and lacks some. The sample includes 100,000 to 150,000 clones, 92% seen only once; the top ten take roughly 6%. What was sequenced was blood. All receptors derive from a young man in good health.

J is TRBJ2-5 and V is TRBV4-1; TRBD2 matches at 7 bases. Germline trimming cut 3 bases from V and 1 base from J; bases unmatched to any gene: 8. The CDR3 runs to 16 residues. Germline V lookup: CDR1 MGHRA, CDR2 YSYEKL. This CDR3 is CASSHGRGGSQETQYF. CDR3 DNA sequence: TGCGCCAGCAGCCATGGACGCGGGGGATCCCAAGAGACCCAGTACTTC.

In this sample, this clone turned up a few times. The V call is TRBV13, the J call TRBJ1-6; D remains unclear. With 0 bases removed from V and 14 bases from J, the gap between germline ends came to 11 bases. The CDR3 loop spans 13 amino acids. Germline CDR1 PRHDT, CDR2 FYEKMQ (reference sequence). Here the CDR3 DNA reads TGTGCCAGCAGCTTAGGCCTCTGGAGGGCCCTCCACTTT. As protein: CASSLGLWRALHF.

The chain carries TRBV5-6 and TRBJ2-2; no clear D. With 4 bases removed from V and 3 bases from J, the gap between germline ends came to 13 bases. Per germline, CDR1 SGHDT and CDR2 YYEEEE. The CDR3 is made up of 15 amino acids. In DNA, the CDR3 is TGTGCCAGCAGCCCGCCCGGGCGCGACACCGGGGAGCTGTTTTTT. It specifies CASSPPGRDTGELFF.

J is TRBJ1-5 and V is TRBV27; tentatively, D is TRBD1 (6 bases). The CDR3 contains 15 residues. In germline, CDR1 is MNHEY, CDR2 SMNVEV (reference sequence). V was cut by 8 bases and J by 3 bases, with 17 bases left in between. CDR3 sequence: CASPHQGGFNQPQHF. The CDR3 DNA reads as TGTGCCAGCCCTCACCAAGGGGGTTTCAATCAGCCCCAGCATTTT.

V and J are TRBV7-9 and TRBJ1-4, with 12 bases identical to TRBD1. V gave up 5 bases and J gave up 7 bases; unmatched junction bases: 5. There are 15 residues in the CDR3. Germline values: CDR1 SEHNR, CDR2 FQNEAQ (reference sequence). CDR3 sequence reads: CASSTRDRGPEKLFF. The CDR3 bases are TGTGCCAGCAGCACCCGGGACAGGGGGCCTGAAAAACTGTTTTTT.

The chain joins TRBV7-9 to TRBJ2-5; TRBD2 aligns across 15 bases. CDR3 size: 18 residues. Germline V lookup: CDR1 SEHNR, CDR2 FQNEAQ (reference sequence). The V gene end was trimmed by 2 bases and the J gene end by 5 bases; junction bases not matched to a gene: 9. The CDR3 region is CASSLLRTSGGARETQYF. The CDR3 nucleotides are TGTGCCAGCAGCTTACTACGGACTAGCGGGGGGGCGAGGGAGACCCAGTACTTC. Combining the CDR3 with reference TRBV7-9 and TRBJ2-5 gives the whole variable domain DTGVSQNPRHKITKRGQNVTFRCDPISEHNRLYWYRQTLGQGPEFLTYFQNEAQLEKSRLLSDRFSAERPKGSFSTLEIQRTEQGDSAMYLCASSLLRTSGGARETQYFGPGTRLLVL.

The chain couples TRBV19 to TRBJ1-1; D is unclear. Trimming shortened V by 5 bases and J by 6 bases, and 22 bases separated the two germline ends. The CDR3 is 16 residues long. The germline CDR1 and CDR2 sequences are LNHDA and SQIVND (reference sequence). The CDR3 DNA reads TGTGCCAGTAGTCCGCGTTTCCGGGGTCTTAACGCTGAAGCTTTCTTT. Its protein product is CASSPRFRGLNAEAFF.

CDR3 nucleotides: TGTGCCAGCAGCTTATGGGTCCAGGGTAGCAATCAGCCCCAGCATTTT. Encoded protein: CASSLWVQGSNQPQHF. The rearrangement uses TRBV7-9 and TRBJ1-5; a weak D match, TRBD1 (5 bases). The CDR3 extends over 16 amino acids. The germline gives CDR1 SEHNR, CDR2 FQNEAQ (reference sequence). Trimming cost V 2 bases and J 0 bases, with 11 bases left between them.

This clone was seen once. The DNA for the CDR3 is TGCAGCGTTGCCGGCGTCTATGGCTACACCTTC. Amino acids: CSVAGVYGYTF. The rearrangement uses TRBV29-1 and TRBJ1-2; D is uncertain. V lost 4 bases to trimming and J lost 4 bases, with 7 bases between them. The germline V gene encodes CDR1 SQVTM and CDR2 ANQGSEA. The CDR3 totals 11 residues. Full variable domain (missing parts from reference TRBV29-1 and TRBJ1-2): SAVISQKPSRDICQRGTSLTIQCQVDSQVTMMFWYRQQPGQSLTLIATANQGSEATYESGFVIDKFPISRPNLTFSTLTVSNMSPEDSSIYLCSVAGVYGYTFGSGTRLTVV.

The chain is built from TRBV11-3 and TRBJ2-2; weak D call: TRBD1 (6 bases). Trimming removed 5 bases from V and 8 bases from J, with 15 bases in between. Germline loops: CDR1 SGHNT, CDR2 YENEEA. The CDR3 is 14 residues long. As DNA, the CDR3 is TGTGCCAGCAGCCCAAACAGGGAACGGGGGGAGCTGTTTTTT. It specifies CASSPNRERGELFF.

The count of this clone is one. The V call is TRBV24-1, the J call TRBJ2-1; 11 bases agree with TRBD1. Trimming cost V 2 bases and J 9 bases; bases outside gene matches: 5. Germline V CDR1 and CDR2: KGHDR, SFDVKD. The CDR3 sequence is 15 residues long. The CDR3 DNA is TGTGCCACCAGTGATTCTGGGGACAGGGGGGCTGAGCAGTTCTTC. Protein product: CATSDSGDRGAEQFF.

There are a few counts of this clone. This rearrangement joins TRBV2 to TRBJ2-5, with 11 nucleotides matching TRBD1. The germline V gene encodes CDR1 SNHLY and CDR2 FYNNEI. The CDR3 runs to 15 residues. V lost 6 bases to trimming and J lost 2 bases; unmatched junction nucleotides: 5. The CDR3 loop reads CASSRGQGAQETQYF. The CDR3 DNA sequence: TGTGCCAGCAGCAGAGGACAGGGGGCACAAGAGACCCAGTACTTC.

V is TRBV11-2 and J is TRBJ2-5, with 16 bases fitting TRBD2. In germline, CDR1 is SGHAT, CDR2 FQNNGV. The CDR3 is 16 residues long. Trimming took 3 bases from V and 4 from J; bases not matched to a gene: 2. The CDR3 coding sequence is TGTGCCAGCAGCTTGGGACTAGCGGGGGGGCCAGAGACCCAGTACTTC. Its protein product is CASSLGLAGGPETQYF.

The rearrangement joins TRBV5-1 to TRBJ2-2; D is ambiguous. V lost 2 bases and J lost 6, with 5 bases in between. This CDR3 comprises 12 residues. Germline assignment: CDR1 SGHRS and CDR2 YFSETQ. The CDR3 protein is CASSFRAGELFF. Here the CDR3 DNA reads TGCGCCAGCAGCTTTAGGGCCGGGGAGCTGTTTTTT.

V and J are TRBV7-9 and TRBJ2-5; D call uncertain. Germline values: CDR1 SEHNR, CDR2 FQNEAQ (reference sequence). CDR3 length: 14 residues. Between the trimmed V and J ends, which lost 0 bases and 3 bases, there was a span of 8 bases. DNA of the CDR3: TGTGCCAGCAGCTTAGCGCGAGGAAAAGAGACCCAGTACTTC. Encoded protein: CASSLARGKETQYF.

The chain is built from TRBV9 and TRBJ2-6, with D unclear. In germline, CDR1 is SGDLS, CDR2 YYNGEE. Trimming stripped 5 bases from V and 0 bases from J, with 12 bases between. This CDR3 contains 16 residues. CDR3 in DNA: TGTGCCAGCAGTGATAAATATAGCTCTGGGGCCAACGTCCTGACTTTC. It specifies CASSDKYSSGANVLTF.

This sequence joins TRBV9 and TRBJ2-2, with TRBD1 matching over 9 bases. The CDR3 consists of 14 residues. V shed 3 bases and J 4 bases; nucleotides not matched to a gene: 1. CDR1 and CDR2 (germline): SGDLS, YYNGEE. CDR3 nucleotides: TGTGCCAGCAGCGGGACAGGGGCCACCGGGGAGCTGTTTTTT. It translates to CASSGTGATGELFF.

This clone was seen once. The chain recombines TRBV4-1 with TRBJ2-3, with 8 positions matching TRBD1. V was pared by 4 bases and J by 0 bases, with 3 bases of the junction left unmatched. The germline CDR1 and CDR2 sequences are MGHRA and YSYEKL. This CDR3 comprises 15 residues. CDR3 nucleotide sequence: TGCGCCAGCAGCCCCCGGACAGGGAGCACAGATACGCAGTATTTT. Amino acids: CASSPRTGSTDTQYF.

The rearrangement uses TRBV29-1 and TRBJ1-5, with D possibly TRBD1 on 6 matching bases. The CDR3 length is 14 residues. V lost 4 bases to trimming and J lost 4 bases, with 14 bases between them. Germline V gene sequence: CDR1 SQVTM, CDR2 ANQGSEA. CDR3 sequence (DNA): TGCAGCGTTGGATTTGGGGGCAGGAATCAGCCCCAGCATTTT. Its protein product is CSVGFGGRNQPQHF.

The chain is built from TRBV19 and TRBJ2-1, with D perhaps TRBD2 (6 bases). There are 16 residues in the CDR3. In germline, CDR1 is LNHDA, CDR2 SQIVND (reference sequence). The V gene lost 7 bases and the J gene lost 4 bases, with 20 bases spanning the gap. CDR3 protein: CASTQAPGREYNEQFF. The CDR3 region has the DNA TGTGCCAGTACCCAGGCCCCCGGGAGAGAATACAATGAGCAGTTCTTC. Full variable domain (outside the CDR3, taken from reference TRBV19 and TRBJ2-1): DGGITQSPKYLFRKEGQNVTLSCEQNLNHDAMYWYRQDPGQGLRLIYYSQIVNDFQKGDIAEGYSVSREKKESFPLTVTSAQKNPTAFYLCASTQAPGREYNEQFFGPGTRLTVL.